These T cell receptor beta chains were read from a single sample in a study of monozygotic twins with inflammatory bowel disease. One entry per CDR3 protein, without DNA, is what TCRdb gives after re-calling the 5' RACE reads. Its listing shows 110,000 to 150,000 distinct CDR3 sequences. What was sequenced was blood. The receptors shown here come from a human donor with ulcerative colitis or Crohn's disease, or a healthy co-twin of an affected twin (not recorded which). Both conserved end residues are part of each CDR3. Fields, in order: J gene, V gene, CDR3 protein.

TRBJ2-3	TRBV12-3/TRBV12-4	CASSLGGFDTQYF
TRBJ1-4	TRBV30	CAWSRNEKLFF
TRBJ2-2	TRBV5-1	CASSLEFGQNTGELFF
TRBJ1-2	TRBV5-1	CASSLGPDSHYGYTF
TRBJ2-1	TRBV11-2	CASSSGWNEQFF
TRBJ2-1	TRBV12-3/TRBV12-4	CASSPKRERYNEQFF
TRBJ2-1	TRBV28	CASSLWLAGSYNEQFF
TRBJ2-2	TRBV9	CASSVDSRGPNTGELFF
TRBJ2-3	TRBV7-8	CASSLDQRTADTQYF
TRBJ1-2	TRBV12-3/TRBV12-4	CASSLYGTNGYTF
TRBJ2-1	TRBV7-8	CASSHPRGRQTFEQFF
TRBJ2-7	TRBV20-1	CSAPILARGEQYF
TRBJ2-5	TRBV20-1	CSALSTLAARQETQYF
TRBJ2-3	TRBV7-2	CASSRQGTTDTQYF
TRBJ2-6	TRBV20-1	CSASPRLAGQGGANVLTF
TRBJ2-1	TRBV5-1	CASSLVVEQFF
TRBJ2-7	TRBV7-3	CARGGCTYEQYF
TRBJ2-1	TRBV11-2	CASSLLRNEQFF
TRBJ2-3	TRBV5-1	CASSLGREYPTNTDTQYF
TRBJ1-1	TRBV12-3/TRBV12-4	CASRFSANTEAFF
TRBJ2-1	TRBV27	CASGGSGRTRLHEQFF
TRBJ2-7	TRBV6-5	CASSSPVAGGNYEQYF
TRBJ1-2	TRBV5-1	CASSRDRGTDGYTF
TRBJ2-2	TRBV29-1	CSVTPGTENTGELFF
TRBJ1-1	TRBV7-9	CASSLGSGQTEAFF
TRBJ2-2	TRBV7-3	CASSNMGLTNTGELFF
TRBJ2-7	TRBV7-8	CASSLGYREVTSGSPYEQYF
TRBJ2-7	TRBV28	CASSQPGQGYEQYF
TRBJ2-7	TRBV7-2	CASSPQPGPNYEQYF
TRBJ2-2	TRBV10-3	CAISGTSGVPSATGELFF
TRBJ2-1	TRBV19	CASSRFYEQFF
TRBJ2-1	TRBV5-1	CASSLSGSSYNEQFF
TRBJ2-7	TRBV29-1	CSVEDDSSGVYEQYF